Shown below are 11 T cell receptor beta chains from a single sample sequenced in a study of blood T cell repertoires in COVID-19. Generated by immunoSEQ multiplex PCR, the TCRdb table keeps only in-frame clones and is missing some. The sample holds around 98,000 clones, 87% seen once. Sequencing was performed on peripheral blood. The receptors were gathered from a man in his sixties or seventies with acute or convalescent COVID-19.

The chain has TRBV6-5 and TRBJ2-7; D call uncertain. CDR1 MNHEY and CDR2 SVGAGI come from the germline V gene. Trimming stripped 8 bases from V and 0 bases from J, with 5 bases between. CDR3 length: 11 residues. The CDR3 loop reads CASLSSYEQYV. The CDR3 bases are TGTGCCAGCCTGAGCTCCTACGAGCAGTACGTC.

The chain recombines TRBV5-1 with TRBJ1-1; no reliable D call. V was clipped by 1 base and J by 2 bases, with 6 bases between them. Looked up from germline, CDR1 is SGHRS and CDR2 is YFSETQ. The CDR3 runs to 13 residues. This CDR3 is CASSLPGNTEAFF. The CDR3 DNA is TGCGCCAGCAGCTTGCCGGGAAACACTGAAGCTTTCTTT.

The rearrangement links TRBV5-6 to TRBJ1-1; unclear D gene. This CDR3 comprises 15 residues. The germline gives CDR1 SGHDT, CDR2 YYEEEE. V lost 0 bases, J lost 3 bases, and 12 bases lay in between. The CDR3 DNA is TGTGCCAGCAGCTTGGAAGGGAGGGTGGACACTGAAGCTTTCTTT. Residues: CASSLEGRVDTEAFF.

The chain joins TRBV28 to TRBJ1-2, with D possibly being TRBD1 (6 bases). The V gene lost 3 bases and the J gene lost 7 bases, with 15 bases spanning the gap. The CDR3 runs 14 residues. CDR1 is MDHEN, CDR2 SYDVKM, per germline. CDR3 bases: TGTGCCAGCAGTTTCCTCCGTGGGACAAGTGGCTACACCTTC. Protein sequence: CASSFLRGTSGYTF.

The chain is built from TRBV4-2 and TRBJ2-3; 7 bases are a match to TRBD2. The CDR3 is 16 amino acids. Germline assignment: CDR1 LGHNA and CDR2 YNFKEQ. Trimming cost V 0 bases and J 2 bases; bases outside gene matches: 5. The CDR3 DNA follows: TGTGCCAGCAGCCAAGAACGGGACTACCCCACAGATACGCAGTATTTT. Translated, it gives CASSQERDYPTDTQYF.

The chain combines TRBV3-1 (or the pseudogene TRBV3-2) with TRBJ1-1, with D uncertain. Germline CDR1 and CDR2: LGHDT and YNNKEL (reference sequence). The CDR3 has 17 amino acids. V was shortened by 4 bases and J by 5 bases, with 23 bases between the two germline ends. CDR3 sequence: CASSRVPILRGGTEAFF. CDR3 nucleotide sequence: TGTGCCAGCAGCCGGGTCCCTATTCTACGGGGTGGGACTGAAGCTTTCTTT.

The rearrangement uses TRBV18 and TRBJ2-3; a weak D match, TRBD2 (5 bases). Trimming stripped 6 bases from V and 4 bases from J, with 14 bases between. The CDR3 runs 14 residues. Germline-derived CDR1 and CDR2 are KGHSH and LQKENI. CDR3 DNA sequence: TGTGCCAGCTCCCACCCCCTAGCTCCAGATACGCAGTATTTT. Translated, it gives CASSHPLAPDTQYF.

The chain employs TRBV2 and TRBJ1-2, with TRBD1 identical over 10 bases. This CDR3 is 15 amino acids long. Germline CDR1 and CDR2: SNHLY and FYNNEI. Trimming cost V 3 bases and J 7 bases; bases outside gene matches: 8. CDR3 protein: CASSDALTGGSGYTF. In nucleotides, the CDR3 is TGTGCCAGCAGTGATGCCTTGACAGGGGGCAGTGGCTACACCTTC.

The chain has TRBV5-4 and TRBJ2-3; 8 bases are a match to TRBD1. This CDR3 contains 16 residues. Trimming took 4 bases from V and 0 from J; bases not matched to a gene: 7. CDR1 SGHNT and CDR2 YYREEE come from the germline V gene (reference sequence). As DNA, the CDR3 is TGTGCCAGCAGCCCGAGACAGGGGATGAGCACAGATACGCAGTATTTT. Residues: CASSPRQGMSTDTQYF.

J is TRBJ2-7 and V is TRBV7-2, with D tentatively TRBD1 (6 bases). The CDR3 contains 15 residues. The V gene's germline CDR1 is SGHTA and CDR2 FQGNSA. V dropped 0 bases and J dropped 5 bases, with 14 bases sitting between them. The CDR3 region has the DNA TGTGCCAGCAGCTTAGCGCACAGGGCGTATGACGAGCAGTACTTC. Encoded protein: CASSLAHRAYDEQYF.

This chain links TRBV19 with TRBJ1-2; D ambiguous. V dropped 7 bases and J dropped 8 bases, with 11 bases sitting between them. The CDR3 runs 11 residues. Germline V gene sequence: CDR1 LNHDA, CDR2 SQIVND (reference sequence). The CDR3 sequence: CASTGGNGYTF. The CDR3 DNA reads TGTGCCAGTACTGGCGGGAACGGCTACACCTTC. Full variable domain (outside the CDR3, taken from reference TRBV19 and TRBJ1-2): DGGITQSPKYLFRKEGQNVTLSCEQNLNHDAMYWYRQDPGQGLRLIYYSQIVNDFQKGDIAEGYSVSREKKESFPLTVTSAQKNPTAFYLCASTGGNGYTFGSGTRLTVV.